The rows below give T cell receptor beta chains drawn from one sample of a study of blood T cell repertoires in COVID-19. The assay was immunoSEQ multiplex PCR, and TCRdb's table has in-frame clones only and misses some. The sample has about 160,000 clones, approximately 80% seen once; the top ten hold approximately 3.6%. Sequenced sample: PBMCs or T cells enriched from blood (not recorded which). Source of these receptors: a woman aged 60-75 years who had recovered from COVID-19. Each CDR3 is given with its conserved first and last residue. Fields, in order: V gene, J gene, clone size, D gene, CDR3 protein, CDR3 DNA. A D gene is named only where the DNA matches it firmly. Only some rows state a clone size, as once, few, many or a class for expanded clones.

V gene: TRBV27
J gene: TRBJ1-5
clone size: -
D gene: TRBD1
CDR3 protein: CASSLKPTGISNQPQHF
CDR3 DNA: TGTGCCAGCAGTCTGAAGCCGACAGGGATTAGCAATCAGCCCCAGCATTTT

V gene: TRBV6-5
J gene: TRBJ1-1
clone size: -
D gene: TRBD1
CDR3 protein: CATHETTGGGTEAFF
CDR3 DNA: TGTGCCACGCATGAAACAACAGGGGGAGGGACTGAAGCTTTCTTT

V gene: TRBV10-3
J gene: TRBJ2-7
clone size: few
D gene: TRBD1
CDR3 protein: CAISGGQGYEQYF
CDR3 DNA: TGTGCCATCAGTGGGGGACAGGGGTACGAGCAGTACTTC

V gene: TRBV4-1
J gene: TRBJ2-7
clone size: once
D gene: TRBD2
CDR3 protein: CASSQELAGVLEQYF
CDR3 DNA: TGCGCCAGCAGCCAGGAACTAGCGGGGGTGCTCGAGCAGTACTTC

V gene: TRBV11-2
J gene: TRBJ1-2
clone size: -
D gene: TRBD1
CDR3 protein: CASSTRRLQGGDYGYTF
CDR3 DNA: TGTGCCAGCAGCACCAGAAGGTTACAGGGGGGGGACTATGGCTACACCTTC

V gene: TRBV3-1/TRBV3-2
J gene: TRBJ1-2
clone size: -
D gene: -
CDR3 protein: CASSQTGTPYGYTF
CDR3 DNA: TGTGCCAGCAGCCAGACAGGCACCCCCTATGGCTACACCTTC

V gene: TRBV3-1/TRBV3-2
J gene: TRBJ2-1
clone size: -
D gene: TRBD2
CDR3 protein: CASSLGTSGDYGQFF
CDR3 DNA: TGTGCCAGCAGCCTAGGCACTAGCGGGGACTATGGGCAGTTCTTC

V gene: TRBV29-1
J gene: TRBJ1-1
clone size: once
D gene: -
CDR3 protein: CSVERAGVAEAFF
CDR3 DNA: TGCAGCGTTGAGCGTGCAGGCGTCGCTGAAGCTTTCTTT

V gene: TRBV7-2
J gene: TRBJ2-7
clone size: -
D gene: TRBD1
CDR3 protein: CASSTGTGFEQYF
CDR3 DNA: TGTGCCAGCAGCACTGGGACAGGGTTCGAGCAGTACTTC

V gene: TRBV19
J gene: TRBJ1-6
clone size: once
D gene: TRBD1
CDR3 protein: CASSADRESYNSPLHF
CDR3 DNA: TGTGCCAGTAGTGCGGACAGGGAATCCTATAATTCACCCCTCCACTTT

V gene: TRBV5-1
J gene: TRBJ1-4
clone size: -
D gene: TRBD1
CDR3 protein: CASSPQPGQGNEKLFF
CDR3 DNA: TGCGCCAGCAGCCCACAACCGGGACAGGGGAATGAAAAACTGTTTTTT

V gene: TRBV29-1
J gene: TRBJ2-5
clone size: -
D gene: -
CDR3 protein: CSLLGGLGETQYF
CDR3 DNA: TGCAGCCTGTTGGGGGGGCTCGGAGAGACCCAGTACTTC

V gene: TRBV30
J gene: TRBJ2-7
clone size: -
D gene: TRBD1
CDR3 protein: CAWRGDRGWYEQYF
CDR3 DNA: TGTGCCTGGAGGGGGGACAGGGGATGGTACGAGCAGTACTTC

V gene: TRBV6-5
J gene: TRBJ1-2
clone size: -
D gene: TRBD1
CDR3 protein: CATERTGGNYGYTF
CDR3 DNA: TGTGCCACCGAAAGGACAGGGGGCAACTATGGCTACACCTTC

V gene: TRBV21-1
J gene: TRBJ1-4
clone size: -
D gene: -
CDR3 protein: CASSKVLAVGTFEKLFF
CDR3 DNA: TGTGCCAGCAGCAAAGTTCTGGCAGTGGGGACTTTCGAAAAACTGTTTTTT

V gene: TRBV21-1
J gene: TRBJ1-5
clone size: -
D gene: -
CDR3 protein: CASSKWRNSNQPQHF
CDR3 DNA: TGTGCCAGCAGCAAATGGAGAAATAGCAATCAGCCCCAGCATTTT

V gene: TRBV6-5
J gene: TRBJ1-5
clone size: -
D gene: TRBD1
CDR3 protein: CASSSDRAQPQHF
CDR3 DNA: TGTGCCAGCAGTTCGGACAGGGCTCAGCCCCAGCATTTT

V gene: TRBV10-2
J gene: TRBJ2-1
clone size: -
D gene: -
CDR3 protein: CASTPGIYNEQFF
CDR3 DNA: TGCGCCAGCACCCCGGGGATTTACAATGAGCAGTTCTTC

V gene: TRBV5-3
J gene: TRBJ2-1
clone size: -
D gene: TRBD2
CDR3 protein: CAGIGLAGGSFYNEQFF
CDR3 DNA: TGTGCCGGAATCGGGCTAGCGGGGGGGTCCTTCTACAATGAGCAGTTCTTC

V gene: TRBV7-9
J gene: TRBJ2-7
clone size: -
D gene: TRBD1
CDR3 protein: CASSADRVGGEQYF
CDR3 DNA: TGTGCCAGCAGCGCGGACAGGGTCGGCGGCGAGCAGTACTTC

V gene: TRBV27
J gene: TRBJ1-4
clone size: few
D gene: -
CDR3 protein: CASSLIGAKEKLFF
CDR3 DNA: TGTGCCAGCAGTTTAATAGGGGCTAAAGAAAAACTGTTTTTT

V gene: TRBV6-6
J gene: TRBJ2-7
clone size: -
D gene: -
CDR3 protein: CASSGGSGEQYF
CDR3 DNA: TGTGCCAGCAGTGGGGGGTCCGGGGAGCAGTACTTC

V gene: TRBV30
J gene: TRBJ2-6
clone size: -
D gene: TRBD1
CDR3 protein: CAWISWGQSGANVLTF
CDR3 DNA: TGTGCCTGGATTTCCTGGGGACAGTCTGGGGCCAACGTCCTGACTTTC

V gene: TRBV6-5
J gene: TRBJ2-7
clone size: once
D gene: -
CDR3 protein: CASSPDKSYEQYF
CDR3 DNA: TGTGCCAGCAGCCCCGACAAGTCCTACGAGCAGTACTTC

V gene: TRBV19
J gene: TRBJ1-1
clone size: -
D gene: -
CDR3 protein: CASSIREGDTEAFF
CDR3 DNA: TGTGCCAGTAGTATAAGGGAGGGGGACACTGAAGCTTTCTTT

V gene: TRBV29-1
J gene: TRBJ1-1
clone size: -
D gene: TRBD1
CDR3 protein: CSVEAGRGLFNTEAFF
CDR3 DNA: TGCAGCGTTGAGGCGGGCAGGGGGCTTTTTAACACTGAAGCTTTCTTT

V gene: TRBV19
J gene: TRBJ1-6
clone size: -
D gene: -
CDR3 protein: CASSIQAQNSPLHF
CDR3 DNA: TGTGCCAGTAGTATACAGGCTCAGAATTCACCCCTCCACTTT

V gene: TRBV7-9
J gene: TRBJ1-6
clone size: -
D gene: TRBD1
CDR3 protein: CASSFTGTVDNSPLHF
CDR3 DNA: TGTGCCAGCAGTTTTACCGGGACAGTCGATAATTCACCCCTCCACTTT

V gene: TRBV20-1
J gene: TRBJ1-1
clone size: -
D gene: TRBD1
CDR3 protein: CSAIDRVATEAFF
CDR3 DNA: TGCAGTGCTATTGACAGGGTGGCCACTGAAGCTTTCTTT

V gene: TRBV6-1
J gene: TRBJ2-7
clone size: -
D gene: -
CDR3 protein: CASSEEVGSSYEQYF
CDR3 DNA: TGTGCCAGCAGTGAAGAGGTGGGGAGCTCCTACGAGCAGTACTTC

V gene: TRBV5-4
J gene: TRBJ2-3
clone size: -
D gene: TRBD2
CDR3 protein: CASSGSGGGTDTQYF
CDR3 DNA: TGTGCCAGCAGCGGGAGCGGGGGGGGCACAGATACGCAGTATTTT

V gene: TRBV5-1
J gene: TRBJ1-2
clone size: -
D gene: TRBD1
CDR3 protein: CASSSDSGGWGYTF
CDR3 DNA: TGCGCCAGCAGCTCAGACTCAGGGGGCTGGGGCTACACCTTC

V gene: TRBV11-2
J gene: TRBJ2-1
clone size: -
D gene: TRBD2
CDR3 protein: CASSSHLGLAGGNDEQFF
CDR3 DNA: TGTGCCAGCAGCTCCCACTTGGGGCTAGCGGGGGGGAATGATGAGCAGTTCTTC

V gene: TRBV2
J gene: TRBJ1-5
clone size: -
D gene: -
CDR3 protein: CASSGRRGGEQPQHF
CDR3 DNA: TGTGCCAGCAGTGGCCGTCGGGGGGGTGAACAGCCCCAGCATTTT

V gene: TRBV5-6
J gene: TRBJ1-6
clone size: few
D gene: -
CDR3 protein: CASSLTGNDSPLHF
CDR3 DNA: TGTGCCAGCAGCTTGACAGGGAACGATTCACCCCTCCACTTT

V gene: TRBV7-9
J gene: TRBJ1-2
clone size: -
D gene: TRBD1
CDR3 protein: CASSLQTGPYGYTF
CDR3 DNA: TGTGCCAGCAGCTTACAGACAGGGCCTTATGGCTACACCTTC

V gene: TRBV6-5
J gene: TRBJ1-2
clone size: -
D gene: -
CDR3 protein: CASSYSNNYGYTF
CDR3 DNA: TGTGCCAGCAGTTACTCCAACAATTATGGCTACACCTTC

V gene: TRBV7-9
J gene: TRBJ1-1
clone size: -
D gene: TRBD1
CDR3 protein: CASSPGTGFEAFF
CDR3 DNA: TGTGCCAGCAGCCCGGGGACAGGCTTTGAAGCTTTCTTT

V gene: TRBV5-4
J gene: TRBJ2-3
clone size: -
D gene: TRBD2
CDR3 protein: CASSAGTSSTDTQYF
CDR3 DNA: TGTGCCAGCAGCGCCGGGACTAGCTCGACAGATACGCAGTATTTT

V gene: TRBV19
J gene: TRBJ2-1
clone size: -
D gene: TRBD2
CDR3 protein: CASSMSGGYNEQFF
CDR3 DNA: TGTGCCAGTAGTATGAGCGGGGGTTACAATGAGCAGTTCTTC

V gene: TRBV11-2
J gene: TRBJ2-2
clone size: -
D gene: TRBD2
CDR3 protein: CASSLVGGTGELFF
CDR3 DNA: TGTGCCAGCAGCTTAGTCGGGGGGACCGGGGAGCTGTTTTTT

V gene: TRBV28
J gene: TRBJ2-2
clone size: many
D gene: -
CDR3 protein: CASSLARGGEVDGELFF
CDR3 DNA: TGTGCCAGCAGTTTAGCCCGGGGAGGTGAAGTGGACGGGGAGCTGTTTTTT

V gene: TRBV29-1
J gene: TRBJ2-7
clone size: -
D gene: TRBD1
CDR3 protein: CSVGSQTGFEQYF
CDR3 DNA: TGCAGCGTTGGGTCACAGACAGGGTTCGAGCAGTACTTC

V gene: TRBV27
J gene: TRBJ1-1
clone size: -
D gene: -
CDR3 protein: CASMRGVRNTEAFF
CDR3 DNA: TGTGCCAGCATGCGGGGGGTAAGGAACACTGAAGCTTTCTTT

V gene: TRBV11-2
J gene: TRBJ1-1
clone size: -
D gene: TRBD1
CDR3 protein: CASSFGGQGPEAFF
CDR3 DNA: TGTGCCAGCAGCTTCGGGGGACAGGGACCTGAAGCTTTCTTT

V gene: TRBV7-8
J gene: TRBJ2-3
clone size: -
D gene: -
CDR3 protein: CASSLGGITDTQYF
CDR3 DNA: TGTGCCAGCAGCTTAGGAGGGATCACAGATACGCAGTATTTT

V gene: TRBV9
J gene: TRBJ2-5
clone size: -
D gene: -
CDR3 protein: CASSDAPGTYGETQYF
CDR3 DNA: TGTGCCAGCAGCGACGCCCCCGGGACATACGGAGAGACCCAGTACTTC

V gene: TRBV2
J gene: TRBJ2-7
clone size: -
D gene: -
CDR3 protein: CASSRGQGGYEQYF
CDR3 DNA: TGTGCCAGCAGTAGGGGACAAGGTGGCTACGAGCAGTACTTC